This TCR beta chain appears in the sequencing data of a study of blood T cell repertoires in COVID-19. At the level of the study: The United States, Italy and Spain supplied acute and convalescent COVID-19 samples.

Original methodology: Counts of nucleated cells, estimated from reference gene primer amplification, were obtained. Profiled with immunoSEQ multiplex PCR; TCRdb holds only in-frame clones, not every one. That table gives V, J and clone size, and the DNA gave D and trimming. The sample lists over 250,000 clones; around 90% were seen once. V trimming: 0 bases; J trimming: 0 bases; junction bases outside the gene matches: 6. Germline values: CDR1 SGHRS, CDR2 YFSETQ. CDR3 size: 16 residues. All enrollees were roughly 18 to 90 years old and from approximately 24 US areas. Participants had their cohort set by participant-reported clinical history.

The chain combines TRBV5-1 with TRBJ2-7, with TRBD1 matching over 7 bases. The sequenced sample consisted of PBMCs or T cells enriched from blood (not recorded which). This sequence originates from a man aged 55 to 70 who had recovered from COVID-19. The CDR3 nucleotides are TGCGCCAGCAGCTTGGACCTGACAGGGAGCTCCTACGAGCAGTACTTC. This encodes CASSLDLTGSSYEQYF.